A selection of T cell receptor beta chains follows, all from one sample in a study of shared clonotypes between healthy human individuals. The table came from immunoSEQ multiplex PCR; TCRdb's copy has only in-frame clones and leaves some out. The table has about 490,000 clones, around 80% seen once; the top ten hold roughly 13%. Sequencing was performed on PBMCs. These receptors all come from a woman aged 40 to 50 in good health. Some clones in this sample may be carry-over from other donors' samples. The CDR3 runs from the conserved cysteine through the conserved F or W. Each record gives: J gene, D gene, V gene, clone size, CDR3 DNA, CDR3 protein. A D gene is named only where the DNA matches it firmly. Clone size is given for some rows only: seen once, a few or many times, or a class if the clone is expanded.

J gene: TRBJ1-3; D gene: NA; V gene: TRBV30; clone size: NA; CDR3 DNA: TGTGCCTGGAGTGTCGCGGGGTCGGGCTCTGGGGACACCATATATTTT; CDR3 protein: CAWSVAGSGSGDTIYF
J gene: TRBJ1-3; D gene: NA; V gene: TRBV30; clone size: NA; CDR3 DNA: TGTGCCTGTGACACTTATTCTGGAAACACCATATATTTT; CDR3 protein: CACDTYSGNTIYF
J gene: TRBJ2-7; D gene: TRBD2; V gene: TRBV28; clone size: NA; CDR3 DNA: TGTGCCAGCAGTTTATTAATGACTAGCGGGAGTCCCGAGCAGTACTTC; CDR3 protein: CASSLLMTSGSPEQYF
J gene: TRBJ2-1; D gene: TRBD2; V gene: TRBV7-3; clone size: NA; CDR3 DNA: TGTGCCAGCAGTAGGACTAGCGACAATGAGCAGTTCTTC; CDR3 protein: CASSRTSDNEQFF
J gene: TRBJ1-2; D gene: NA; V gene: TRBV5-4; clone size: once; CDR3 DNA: TGTGCCAGCAGCTTGGCCCTGACAGTCACGGATGGCTACACCTTC; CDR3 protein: CASSLALTVTDGYTF
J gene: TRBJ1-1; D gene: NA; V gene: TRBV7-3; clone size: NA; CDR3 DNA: TGTGCCAGCAGCTTAAATCAGGGAACTGAAGCTTTCTTT; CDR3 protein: CASSLNQGTEAFF
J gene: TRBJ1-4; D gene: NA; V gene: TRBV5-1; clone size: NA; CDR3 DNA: TGCGCCAGCAGCCAGCTTGGTTCGGCTAATGAAAAACTGTTTTTT; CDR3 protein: CASSQLGSANEKLFF
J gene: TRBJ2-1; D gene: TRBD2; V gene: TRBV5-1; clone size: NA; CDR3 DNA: TGCGCCAGCAGCCCGCGGACTAGCAGACAGTACAATGAGCAGTTCTTC; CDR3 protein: CASSPRTSRQYNEQFF
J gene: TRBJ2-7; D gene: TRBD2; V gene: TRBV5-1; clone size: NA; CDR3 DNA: TGCGCCAGCAGCTCGACTAGCGGGATATACGAGCAGTACTTC; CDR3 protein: CASSSTSGIYEQYF
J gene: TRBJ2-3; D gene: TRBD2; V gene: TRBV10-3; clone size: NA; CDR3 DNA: TGTGCCATCAGTGCCGGGAGGGCCGGCGATACGCAGTATTTT; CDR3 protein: CAISAGRAGDTQYF
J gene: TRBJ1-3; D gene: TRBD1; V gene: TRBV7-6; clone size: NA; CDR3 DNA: TGTGCCAGCAGCTTAGCCCCCGGGACAGGGGTGGGATCTGGAAACACCATATATTTT; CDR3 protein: CASSLAPGTGVGSGNTIYF
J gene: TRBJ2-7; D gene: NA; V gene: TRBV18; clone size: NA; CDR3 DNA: TGTGCCAGCTCACCAGGGGTCGAGCAGTACTTC; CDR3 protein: CASSPGVEQYF
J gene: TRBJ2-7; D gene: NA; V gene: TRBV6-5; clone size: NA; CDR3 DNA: TGTGCCAGCAGTTACTCCCCCCACAAGGAGCAGTACTTC; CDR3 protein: CASSYSPHKEQYF
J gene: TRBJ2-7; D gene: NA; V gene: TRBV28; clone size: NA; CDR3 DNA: TGTGCCAGCGGCCCGACACAGGACAACTGCTTC; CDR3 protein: CASGPTQDNCF
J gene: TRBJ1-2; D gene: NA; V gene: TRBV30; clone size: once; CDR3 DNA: TGTGCCTGGGTCCCCGGACTGGGGTATGGCTACACCTTC; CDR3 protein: CAWVPGLGYGYTF
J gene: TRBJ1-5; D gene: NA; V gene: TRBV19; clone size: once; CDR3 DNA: TGTGCCAGTAGTGCTCAAGGGGGACAGCCCCAGCATTTT; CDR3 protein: CASSAQGGQPQHF
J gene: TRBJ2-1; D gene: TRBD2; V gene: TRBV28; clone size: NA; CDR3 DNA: TGTGCCAGCAGTTACACTAGCGGGAGTGGCAATGAGCAGTTCTTC; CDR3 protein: CASSYTSGSGNEQFF
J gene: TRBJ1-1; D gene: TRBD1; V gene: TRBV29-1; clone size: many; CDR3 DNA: TGCAGCGCGGAACAGGGGGCTCGGACTGAAGCTTTCTTT; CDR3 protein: CSAEQGARTEAFF
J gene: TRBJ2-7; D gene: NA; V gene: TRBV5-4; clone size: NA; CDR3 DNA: TGTGCCAGCAGCTTGTTTGCGGGAGAGCAGTACTTC; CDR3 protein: CASSLFAGEQYF
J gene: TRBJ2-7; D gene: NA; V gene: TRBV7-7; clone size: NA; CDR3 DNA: TGTGCTAGCAGCTTACGTGAGGGGGATACCTACGAGCAGTACTTC; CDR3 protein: CASSLREGDTYEQYF